This entry lists 24 T cell receptor beta chains sequenced from one sample in a study of T cell repertoires in cytomegalovirus infection. TCRdb redid the calling of the reads with MiXCR, one entry per CDR3 protein. The sample lists about 450,000 distinct CDR3 sequences, roughly a third occurring once. Sequenced input: PBMCs. Source of these receptors: a human donor in good health (CMV status not recorded). Some clones in this sample may be carry-over from other donors' samples.

The rearrangement uses TRBV6-5 and TRBJ1-5, with no clear D. The CDR3 totals 16 residues. Trimming took 0 bases from V and 4 from J, leaving 13 bases between them. Per germline, CDR1 MNHEY and CDR2 SVGAGI. The CDR3 DNA reads as TGTGCCAGCAGTTACTCGAAAGACGGCGCTAATCAGCCCCAGCATTTT. It is translated as CASSYSKDGANQPQHF.

This clonotype was detected many times. The chain links TRBV7-2 to TRBJ2-4; 9 nucleotides line up with TRBD2. CDR1 is SGHTA, CDR2 FQGNSA, per germline. The V and J ends lost 4 bases and 16 bases, in that order; junction bases with no gene match: 11. The CDR3 runs 13 residues. The CDR3 DNA follows: TGTGCCAGCAGCTCTACTCCCATAGCGGGGGAATACTTC. Protein sequence: CASSSTPIAGEYF.

This clonotype was detected a few times. The CDR3 DNA follows: TGCGCCAGCAGCCAAGCGAAGCAGCCAAAGCCCAAAAGCCCCTACGAGCAGTACTTC. It translates to CASSQAKQPKPKSPYEQYF. This rearrangement joins TRBV4-1 to TRBJ2-7; D gene ambiguous. In germline, CDR1 is MGHRA, CDR2 YSYEKL. This CDR3 comprises 19 residues. The V end was cut by 1 base, the J end by 2 bases, with 24 bases between.

This clonotype was recorded a few times. The V gene is TRBV2, the J gene TRBJ2-2; TRBD2 aligns across 11 bases. V shed 2 bases, J shed 1 base, and the junction held 12 bases outside the gene matches. The germline CDR1 and CDR2 sequences are SNHLY and FYNNEI. The CDR3 contains 20 residues. The CDR3 coding sequence is TGTGCCAGCAGTGAAACCGCAGAACTAGCGGGGGACTTGAACACCGGGGAGCTGTTTTTT. Translated: CASSETAELAGDLNTGELFF.

This clonotype has only a few counts. The rearrangement joins TRBV7-6 to TRBJ1-6; D is perhaps TRBD1 (6 bases). The germline V gene encodes CDR1 SGHVS and CDR2 FNYEAQ. The CDR3 spans 11 residues. V was shortened by 8 bases and J by 7 bases, with 6 bases between the two germline ends. CDR3 residues: CASQGNSPLHF. The CDR3 DNA reads TGTGCCAGCCAGGGGAATTCACCCCTCCACTTT.

This clonotype was recorded a few times. CDR3 coding DNA: TGTGCCAGCAGGACTATTACAGGGGGCGTCGGCACAATGAACACTGAAGCTTTCTTT. Protein: CASRTITGGVGTMNTEAFF. V is TRBV6-2 or TRBV6-3 and J is TRBJ1-1; 9 bases fit TRBD1. The CDR3 is 19 amino acids. Trimming at V came to 6 bases and at J to 0 bases, leaving 17 bases not matched to a gene. Germline V lookup: CDR1 MNHEY, CDR2 SVGEGT.

With respect to this clonotype: A much larger clone differs by one base, so this may be a read error. The CDR3 sequence is CASSRLLGAGGTEDFF. CDR3 nucleotides: TGCGCCAGCAGCCGTCTTTTAGGGGCCGGGGGGACTGAAGATTTCTTT. The chain couples TRBV4-1 to TRBJ1-1, with D tentatively TRBD1 (5 bases). The CDR3 is 16 residues long. The germline V gene has CDR1 MGHRA and CDR2 YSYEKL.

This rearrangement joins TRBV11-3 to TRBJ2-1; TRBD1 is a possible D gene (6 bases). The CDR3 is made up of 13 amino acids. Trimming pared 4 bases from V and 4 bases from J, leaving 8 bases between. CDR1 SGHNT and CDR2 YENEEA come from the germline V gene. Here the CDR3 reads CASSYRVYNEQFF. Here the CDR3 DNA reads TGTGCCAGCAGCTACAGGGTTTACAATGAGCAGTTCTTC. The complete variable domain, with remaining parts taken from reference TRBV11-3 and TRBJ2-1, reads EAGVVQSPRYKIIEKKQPVAFWCNPISGHNTLYWYLQNLGQGPELLIRYENEEAVDDSQLPKDRFSAERLKGVDSTLKIQPAELGDSAVYLCASSYRVYNEQFFGPGTRLTVL.

This clonotype was detected a few times. V usage is TRBV11-2 and J usage is TRBJ2-7; D may be TRBD1 or TRBD2 (5 bases each). Germline CDR1 reads SGHAT; CDR2 reads FQNNGV. The CDR3 has 14 residues. The germline V and J ends were trimmed by 8 bases and 0 bases, with 14 bases remaining between them. The CDR3 DNA reads as TGTGCCAGCTCCCTCTGGGGGAACTCCTACGAGCAGTACTTC. This gives the protein CASSLWGNSYEQYF.

The V gene is TRBV20-1, the J gene TRBJ1-2; D is undetermined. This CDR3 spans 14 amino acids. Trimming left V 3 bases short and J 2 bases short, with 13 bases between. The germline CDR1 and CDR2 sequences are DFQATT and SNEGSKA (reference sequence). CDR3: CSASVSVSNYGYTF. In DNA form, the CDR3 reads TGCAGTGCTAGTGTATCAGTCTCGAACTATGGCTACACCTTC.

With regard to this clonotype: The missing conserved phenylalanine or tryptophan at the end of this CDR3 makes a read error likely. This chain links TRBV12-3 or TRBV12-4 with TRBJ1-2; D perhaps matches TRBD1 (6 bases). This CDR3 is 16 amino acids long. Trimming took off 0 bases at V and 6 bases at J, with 17 bases between the two ends. The CDR3 here is CASSLALLGGIDGYTL. CDR3 sequence (DNA): TGTGCCAGCAGTTTAGCGCTCTTGGGGGGCATTGATGGCTACACCTTA.

The chain has TRBV28 and TRBJ2-1, with D perhaps assigned TRBD1 or TRBD2 (5 bases each). Trimming pared 8 bases from V and 1 base from J, leaving 18 bases between. CDR1 and CDR2 (germline): MDHEN, SYDVKM. The CDR3 loop spans 16 amino acids. CDR3 in amino acids: CASARTSGPSYNEQFF. In DNA, the CDR3 is TGTGCCAGCGCGCGGACCTCGGGGCCTTCCTACAATGAGCAGTTCTTC.

This chain connects TRBV20-1 to TRBJ1-1; D gene ambiguous. V dropped 5 bases and J dropped 2 bases, with 15 bases sitting between them. Germline loops: CDR1 DFQATT, CDR2 SNEGSKA (reference sequence). There are 14 residues in the CDR3. The CDR3 DNA is TGCAGTGCTGCAAGCGGCAGCTTAAACACTGAAGCTTTCTTT. Translated, it gives CSAASGSLNTEAFF.

The CDR3 reads CASSFSGGYGELFF. DNA of the CDR3: TGTGCCAGCAGCTTTTCCGGAGGGTACGGGGAGCTGTTTTTT. The chain links TRBV5-5 to TRBJ2-2, with a tentative D call TRBD2 (6 bases). The germline gives CDR1 SGHKS, CDR2 YYEKEE (reference sequence). Trimming cost V 2 bases and J 7 bases, with 12 bases left between them. The CDR3 is 14 residues long.

This clonotype has at least ten counts. The chain links TRBV7-2 to TRBJ1-1, with TRBD1 identical over 8 bases. J was trimmed by 4 bases and V by 5 bases; bases with no gene match: 6. The CDR3 extends over 14 amino acids. Per germline, CDR1 SGHTA and CDR2 FQGNSA. The chain's CDR3 is CASSRQGAGTEAFF. Here the CDR3 DNA reads TGTGCCAGCAGCCGCCAGGGGGCGGGCACTGAAGCTTTCTTT.

This chain connects TRBV25-1 to TRBJ1-6; 7 bases are shared with TRBD1. V lost 3 bases and J lost 14; bases outside the gene matches: 10. The germline CDR1 and CDR2 sequences are MGHDK and SYGVNS. The CDR3 runs to 14 residues. CDR3: CASSDRQGQATLHF. The CDR3 region has the DNA TGTGCCAGCAGTGACCGACAGGGTCAAGCAACCCTCCACTTT.

This rearrangement joins TRBV28 to TRBJ1-4, with D tentatively TRBD1 (6 bases). The V gene lost 6 bases and the J gene lost 6 bases, with 17 bases spanning the gap. Germline assignment: CDR1 MDHEN and CDR2 SYDVKM. This CDR3 contains 15 residues. The CDR3, as DNA: TGTGCCAGCAGCCCAACGACAGGCTCGGATGAAAAACTGTTTTTT. Its translation: CASSPTTGSDEKLFF.

This clonotype has only a few counts. This sequence joins TRBV5-6 and TRBJ2-3; 11 bases align to TRBD2. CDR3 length: 15 amino acids. With 5 bases clipped from V and 6 bases from J, the junction kept 8 bases outside the gene matches. CDR1 is SGHDT, CDR2 YYEEEE, per germline. The CDR3 DNA sequence: TGTGCCAGCAGGAGTAGCGGGGGGGCCATGGATACGCAGTATTTT. It is translated as CASRSSGGAMDTQYF.

This chain links TRBV2 with TRBJ2-1; a possible D gene is TRBD1 (5 bases). V was clipped by 6 bases and J by 5 bases, with 8 bases between them. The CDR3 is 12 residues long. Per germline, CDR1 SNHLY and CDR2 FYNNEI. The CDR3 is CASSQGDNEQFF. CDR3 nucleotides: TGTGCCAGCAGCCAAGGGGACAATGAGCAGTTCTTC.

At least ten counts were recorded for this clonotype. The V call is TRBV11-2, the J call TRBJ2-5, with TRBD1 identical over 9 bases. The V gene end was trimmed by 4 bases and the J gene end by 6 bases; junction bases not matched to a gene: 12. Germline values: CDR1 SGHAT, CDR2 FQNNGV. The CDR3 length is 16 residues. CDR3 residues: CASSSRITGGGKTQYF. The DNA for the CDR3 is TGTGCCAGCAGCTCTAGGATAACAGGGGGCGGAAAGACCCAGTACTTC. Full variable domain (remainder filled in from reference TRBV11-2 and TRBJ2-5): EAGVAQSPRYKIIEKRQSVAFWCNPISGHATLYWYQQILGQGPKLLIQFQNNGVVDDSQLPKDRFSAERLKGVDSTLKIQPAKLEDSAVYLCASSSRITGGGKTQYFGPGTRLLVL.

The V gene is TRBV7-6, the J gene TRBJ1-3; tentatively, D is TRBD1 (5 bases). V dropped 3 bases and J dropped 3 bases, with 21 bases sitting between them. Per germline, CDR1 SGHVS and CDR2 FNYEAQ. This CDR3 spans 18 amino acids. DNA of the CDR3: TGTGCCAGCAGCTTCGGCGGGCAGGGTTTATTACATGGAAACACCATATATTTT. Protein product: CASSFGGQGLLHGNTIYF.

This clonotype was counted ten times or more. V and J are TRBV4-1 and TRBJ1-4; D possibly corresponds to TRBD1 (5 bases). The V end was cut by 5 bases, the J end by 8 bases, with 12 bases between. Germline loops: CDR1 MGHRA, CDR2 YSYEKL. The CDR3 has 13 residues. CDR3 DNA sequence: TGCGCCAGCAGCACCGGAGGGGAGGAAAAACTGTTTTTT. This sequence encodes CASSTGGEEKLFF.

This clonotype was observed a few times. V and J are TRBV10-3 and TRBJ2-5; TRBD1 agrees at 7 bases. Germline values: CDR1 ENHRY, CDR2 SYGVKD. The V segment lost 5 bases and the J segment 3 bases; nucleotides outside the gene matches: 15. The CDR3 totals 17 residues. For the CDR3, the DNA is TGTGCCATCAGTCCTCAAGGGGGCTTAGTGCCAGAAGAGACCCAGTACTTC. Encoded protein: CAISPQGGLVPEETQYF.

This clonotype was counted between two and nine times. This CDR3 reads CASSWAGPNTEAFF. For the CDR3, the DNA is TGTGCCAGCAGTTGGGCAGGGCCGAACACTGAAGCTTTCTTT. The rearrangement joins TRBV6-5 to TRBJ1-1; tentative D call: TRBD1 (5 bases). V lost 4 bases to trimming and J lost 1 base, with 10 bases between them. Germline V gene sequence: CDR1 MNHEY, CDR2 SVGAGI. The CDR3 is 14 amino acids.